This TCR beta chain was recorded in a study of shared clonotypes between healthy human individuals. Produced via immunoSEQ multiplex PCR; TCRdb's table is partial and in-frame only. The sample contains millions of clones, 90% to 95% of which appear only once. Donors comprised only Caucasian adults living in Nashville, Tennessee. The CDR3 has 12 residues. The germline CDR1 and CDR2 sequences are SNHLY and FYNNEI. V lost 6 bases, J lost 2 bases, and 8 bases lay in between. The rearrangement uses TRBV2 and TRBJ2-7, with a tentative D call TRBD1 (5 bases). The sequencing sample was made of naive CD4+ T cells from PBMCs. Subset given: CD45RA+ positively selected. The sequence came from a man aged 18 to 29 in good health. Some clones in this sample may be carry-over from other donors' samples. As DNA, the CDR3 is TGTGCCAGCAGGACAGAGACCTACGAGCAGTACTTC. It yields the protein CASRTETYEQYF.